The clone carrying this T cell receptor (beta chain) was recorded only once. The sample's treatment: about 20 received Ad26.COV2.S at low or high dose, single or two shots; roughly five received placebo; per-sample allocation not given. Material that was analyzed had been drawn on day 63 after the first vaccine or placebo injection. Here immunoSEQ multiplex PCR was the method, and the copy in TCRdb shows in-frame clones only, minus some. The sample has some 480,000 clones, around nine tenths seen once; the top ten hold 13%. The data stem from a study of Ad26.COV2.S vaccination and SARS-CoV-2 variants. The sequence came from a person aged 18 to 59 who received the Ad26.COV2.S COVID-19 vaccine or a placebo. The sample consisted of peripheral blood, taken in a trial of Ad26.COV2.S vaccine versus placebo.

The CDR3 DNA reads as TGTGCCAGCAGACGACCGGGACAGGGTGAAAAACTGTTTTTT. Encoded protein: CASRRPGQGEKLFF. The rearrangement links TRBV27 to TRBJ1-4, with 9 bases that match TRBD1. Germline V gene lookup returns CDR1 MNHEY and CDR2 SMNVEV (reference sequence). This CDR3 has 14 residues. The trim removed 6 bases at V and 7 bases at J, leaving 6 bases unmatched. Looking up the rest from reference TRBV27 and TRBJ1-4 gives the full variable domain: EAQVTQNPRYLITVTGKKLTVTCSQNMNHEYMSWYRQDPGLGLRQIYYSMNVEVTDKGDVPEGYKVSRKEKRNFPLILESPSPNQTSLYFCASRRPGQGEKLFFGSGTQLSVL.